These 2 T cell receptor beta chains share one sample of origin, sequenced in a study of CD8+CD57+ T cells in acquired aplastic anemia. Genomic DNA, the template, was used for profiling of the TCR beta VDJ and CDR3. TCRdb re-called the reads with MiXCR, one entry per CDR3 protein. This sample has fewer than 200,000 distinct CDR3 sequences, with 55% to 75% found just once. Sequencing was performed on sorted CD4+, CD8+, or CD8+CD57+ T cells (not recorded which) from PBMCs. The receptor set was obtained from a human donor in good health.

The rearrangement joins TRBV15 to TRBJ2-5, with TRBD1 matching over 9 bases. Germline lookup yields CDR1 LNHNV and CDR2 YYDKDF (reference sequence). The CDR3 length is 13 residues. V lost 10 bases to trimming and J lost 3 bases; unmatched junction nucleotides: 6. The CDR3 bases are TGTGCCAGTGGGACAGGGAGTAAAGAGACCCAGTACTTC. Translated, it gives CASGTGSKETQYF.

This clonotype was seen only a few times. The chain employs TRBV24-1 and TRBJ2-1; D is tentatively TRBD1 or TRBD2 (5 bases each). Germline values: CDR1 KGHDR, CDR2 SFDVKD. V was clipped by 0 bases and J by 6 bases, with 14 bases between them. CDR3 length: 16 residues. The CDR3 nucleotides are TGTGCCACCAGTGATTTGCAGGGATTACGGGGCAATGAGCAGTTCTTC. Amino acids: CATSDLQGLRGNEQFF.